The rows below give T cell receptor beta chains drawn from one sample of a study of shared clonotypes between healthy human individuals. Profiling relied on immunoSEQ multiplex PCR, and the TCRdb table lists in-frame clones only, not all of them. This sample has about 1 million clones, with 70% to 80% found just once. The material sequenced was memory CD4+ T cells sorted from blood. All receptors derive from a young man in good health. The CDR3 runs from the conserved cysteine through the conserved F or W. Each record gives: V gene, D gene, clone size, J gene, CDR3 DNA, CDR3 protein. The D gene is left open where the match is weak. Size is stated for part of the rows, as once, few or many counts, or as a class when the clone is expanded.

TRBV6-1	NA	few	TRBJ1-2	TGTGCCAGCAGCTTCGAACTTGGAGCCACCTATGGCTACACCTTC	CASSFELGATYGYTF
TRBV19	TRBD2	few	TRBJ2-1	TGTGCCAGTAGCCCGACTAGCGGGACTCACAATGAGCAGTTCTTC	CASSPTSGTHNEQFF
TRBV7-2	NA	NA	TRBJ1-2	TGTGCCAGCAGCCCGAGGAGGGATGGCTACACCTTC	CASSPRRDGYTF
TRBV7-8	TRBD2	NA	TRBJ2-1	TGTGCCACCGGGACTAGCGACATCACTTCCTACAATGAGCAGTTCTTC	CATGTSDITSYNEQFF
TRBV4-1	NA	NA	TRBJ1-1	TGCGCCAGCAGCCAGACGGGGGTCGGGGCTACTGAAGCTTTCTTT	CASSQTGVGATEAFF
TRBV7-2	TRBD1	NA	TRBJ1-1	TGTGCCAGCAGCAAGACCAGGGGGCTGGAAACTGAAGCTTTCTTT	CASSKTRGLETEAFF
TRBV11-3	NA	NA	TRBJ2-3	TGTGCCAGCAGCTTAGATTTTGGTCTAACCCTTTACCTTGTAGATACGCAGTATTTT	CASSLDFGLTLYLVDTQYF
TRBV27	NA	NA	TRBJ2-7	TGTGCCAGCAGAGCCACAAAGTTCGGGTTCTACGAGCAGTACTTC	CASRATKFGFYEQYF
TRBV6-5	NA	few	TRBJ1-1	TGTGCCAGCAGTTCAACGACATCTGAAGCTTTCTTT	CASSSTTSEAFF
TRBV14	NA	NA	TRBJ2-5	TGTGCCAGCAGCCAAGATTGGCCAGAAGCCAAGACCCAGTACTTC	CASSQDWPEAKTQYF
TRBV4-2	TRBD2	NA	TRBJ2-7	TGTGCCAGCAGCCATCCCGGGACTAGCGGGGGGCACTACGAGCAGTACTTC	CASSHPGTSGGHYEQYF
TRBV19	TRBD2	NA	TRBJ2-2	TGTGCCAGTAGTTGGACTAGCGGGAGTACCGGGGAGCTGTTTTTT	CASSWTSGSTGELFF
TRBV30	NA	NA	TRBJ1-6	TGTGCCGGCACCGGGCAGGACGCTTCACCCCTCCACTTT	CAGTGQDASPLHF